The 15 T cell receptor beta chains below all came from one sample that was sequenced in a study of a mutant IDH1 vaccine in newly diagnosed glioma. Regarding time point: baseline, week 1 (first vaccination visit). As to treatment: pre-vaccination baseline after standard-of-care therapy. Sequenced by immunoSEQ multiplex PCR; TCRdb stores in-frame clones only, minus some. The data hold 25,000 to 35,000 clones, with more than 65% observed a single time. The sequencing used PBMCs, collected from a glioma patient treated with radiotherapy, temozolomide or both. The receptors were gathered from a man between 25 and 39 years old with glioma.

This chain connects TRBV5-4 to TRBJ1-1; 8 nucleotides match TRBD1. Germline V gene data show CDR1 as SGHNT and CDR2 as YYREEE (reference sequence). The CDR3 runs to 14 residues. Losses at the gene ends were 3 bases for V and 6 bases for J; bases not matched to a gene: 7. In DNA, the CDR3 is TGTGCCAGCAGCTATCCCTGGACAGGGCCTGAAGCTTTCTTT. The encoded protein is CASSYPWTGPEAFF.

V and J are TRBV30 and TRBJ2-2, with 7 bases identical to TRBD1. CDR1 is GTSNPN, CDR2 SVGIG, per germline (reference sequence). J gave up 1 base and V 2 bases, and 7 bases lay outside the gene matches. The CDR3 extends over 16 amino acids. CDR3 sequence (DNA): TGTGCCTGGAGTAAATCAAGGGACAGGAACACCGGGGAGCTGTTTTTT. As protein: CAWSKSRDRNTGELFF.

This clone appeared once. This sequence joins TRBV9 and TRBJ1-1; a possible D gene is TRBD1 (6 bases). This CDR3 has 15 amino acids. Germline CDR1 and CDR2: SGDLS and YYNGEE. With 4 bases removed from V and 2 bases from J, the gap between germline ends came to 15 bases. The CDR3 sequence is CASSPRGGPNTEAFF. CDR3 bases: TGTGCCAGCAGCCCTAGAGGGGGGCCTAACACTGAAGCTTTCTTT.

This clone has just a few counts. This sample includes further DNA sequences coding for the same CDR3. The rearrangement links TRBV5-4 to TRBJ2-1; D may be TRBD2 (6 bases). The germline V gene encodes CDR1 SGHNT and CDR2 YYREEE (reference sequence). The CDR3 extends over 14 amino acids. V shed 4 bases and J shed 3 bases, with 11 bases lying between them. The CDR3 region has the DNA TGTGCCAGCAGCCTTGGCGGGGACTACAATGAGCAGTTCTTC. Protein: CASSLGGDYNEQFF.

The chain recombines TRBV5-8 with TRBJ2-6, with 7 bases that match TRBD1. CDR1 and CDR2 from the germline V gene are SGHTS and YDEGEE. This CDR3 has 17 residues. The ends lost 0 bases at V and 0 bases at J; junction bases unmatched: 3. CDR3 sequence reads: CASSLERGPSGANVLTF. The CDR3, as DNA: TGTGCCAGCAGCTTGGAAAGGGGGCCCTCTGGGGCCAACGTCCTGACTTTC. Together with reference TRBV5-8 and TRBJ2-6, the CDR3 gives the full variable domain: EAGVTQSPTHLIKTRGQQATLRCSPISGHTSVYWYQQALGLGLQFLLWYDEGEERNRGNFPPRFSGRQFPNYSSELNVNALELEDSALYLCASSLERGPSGANVLTFGAGSRLTVL.

V usage is TRBV27 and J usage is TRBJ2-2, with D maybe TRBD1 (5 bases). CDR3 size: 13 residues. V was clipped by 5 bases and J by 6 bases, with 10 bases between them. CDR1 and CDR2 (germline): MNHEY, SMNVEV (reference sequence). The CDR3 loop reads CASSPIGAGELFF. The CDR3 nucleotides are TGTGCCAGCAGTCCCATAGGGGCCGGGGAGCTGTTTTTT.

The chain links TRBV5-1 to TRBJ2-3, with D perhaps matching TRBD2 (5 bases). The germline V gene has CDR1 SGHRS and CDR2 YFSETQ. Trimming removed 0 bases at V and 2 bases at J, with 7 bases between. This CDR3 contains 14 residues. CDR3 protein: CASSLGGATDTQYF. CDR3 nucleotides: TGCGCCAGCAGCTTGGGGGGAGCCACAGATACGCAGTATTTT.

V is TRBV5-4 and J is TRBJ2-2; no clear D. CDR1 SGHNT and CDR2 YYREEE come from the germline V gene (reference sequence). The CDR3 totals 14 residues. V was clipped by 3 bases and J by 5 bases, with 11 bases between them. The CDR3 DNA reads TGTGCCAGCAGCTCGTCCGGACCGACCGGGGAGCTGTTTTTT. Translating gives CASSSSGPTGELFF.

Here the CDR3 DNA reads TGTGCCATCAGGGACATCGGGGGACTCGAGCAGTACTTC. It yields the protein CAIRDIGGLEQYF. The chain joins TRBV10-3 to TRBJ2-7; possible D gene TRBD2, 6 bases. Between the trimmed V and J ends, which lost 6 bases and 6 bases, there was a span of 15 bases. The germline V gene encodes CDR1 ENHRY and CDR2 SYGVKD. The CDR3 is 13 amino acids.

This chain links TRBV5-4 with TRBJ2-7; tentative D call: TRBD2 (7 bases). This CDR3 region has 15 residues. V was clipped by 4 bases and J by 3 bases, with 17 bases between them. The germline V gene has CDR1 SGHNT and CDR2 YYREEE (reference sequence). The DNA for the CDR3 is TGTGCCAGCAGCCCCCCCGGGGGGCAGGTCTACGAGCAGTACTTC. Encoded protein: CASSPPGGQVYEQYF.

The chain uses TRBV7-9 and TRBJ2-2, with 7 bases matching TRBD2. This CDR3 contains 15 residues. The germline CDR1 and CDR2 sequences are SEHNR and FQNEAQ (reference sequence). Losses at the gene ends were 5 bases for V and 4 bases for J; bases not matched to a gene: 7. The CDR3 DNA sequence: TGTGCCAGCAGCCTTGGGGGGGGTGTCACCGGGGAGCTGTTTTTT. Amino acids: CASSLGGGVTGELFF.

This clone was observed a handful of times. The gene calls are TRBV9 and TRBJ1-1, with unresolved D. There are 13 residues in the CDR3. Trimming took off 2 bases at V and 7 bases at J, with 12 bases between the two ends. The germline V gene has CDR1 SGDLS and CDR2 YYNGEE. The CDR3 reads CASSVEQSSEAFF. The CDR3 bases are TGTGCCAGCAGCGTCGAACAGAGCAGTGAAGCTTTCTTT.

V is TRBV20-1 and J is TRBJ2-4; D is undetermined. The V end lost 5 bases, the J end lost 7 bases, and 9 bases lay between the germline ends. Per the germline V gene, CDR1 is DFQATT and CDR2 is SNEGSKA (reference sequence). The CDR3 consists of 11 residues. For the CDR3, the DNA is TGCAGTGCTCGCACGGTCAACATTCAGTACTTC. Amino acid sequence: CSARTVNIQYF.

The chain couples TRBV4-1 to TRBJ2-2; D remains ambiguous. This CDR3 spans 15 amino acids. With 1 base removed from V and 3 bases from J, the gap between germline ends came to 9 bases. Germline values: CDR1 MGHRA, CDR2 YSYEKL. CDR3 sequence (DNA): TGCGCCAGCAGCCAAGTAGCCCCGGACACCGGGGAGCTGTTTTTT. Translated, it gives CASSQVAPDTGELFF.

This clone occurred once. The chain joins TRBV2 to TRBJ1-5; possible D gene TRBD1, 5 bases. Deletions cut 1 base from V and 6 bases from J, with 10 bases between. In germline, CDR1 is SNHLY, CDR2 FYNNEI. This CDR3 has 14 residues. The CDR3 DNA is TGTGCCAGCAGTGAAGAGGGGACGGGTCAGCCCCAGCATTTT. It specifies CASSEEGTGQPQHF.